What follows are 23 T cell receptor beta chains derived from one specimen sequenced in a study of blood T cell repertoires in COVID-19. TCRdb's copy holds only in-frame clones and misses some; the assay was immunoSEQ multiplex PCR. The sample has around 100,000 clones; almost 90% are singletons. Sequences were obtained from peripheral blood. These receptors came from a human donor in a cohort sampled during active COVID-19.

The chain carries TRBV7-8 and TRBJ1-6, with D unresolved. The CDR3 runs 14 residues. V was shortened by 6 bases and J by 11 bases, with 17 bases between the two germline ends. Germline V CDR1 and CDR2: SGHVS, FQNEAQ. The CDR3 coding sequence is TGTGCCAGCAGGCCCAGCGGTTCTGGAACACCCCTCCACTTT. Protein sequence: CASRPSGSGTPLHF.

V usage is TRBV4-1 and J usage is TRBJ2-1; tentative D call: TRBD2 (7 bases). V was clipped by 6 bases and J by 8 bases, with 20 bases between them. The CDR3 is 15 amino acids. Germline CDR1 MGHRA, CDR2 YSYEKL. DNA for the CDR3: TGCGCCAGCAGGCAGGGCGCGGGCGGGGGCGATGAGCAGTTCTTC. Translation: CASRQGAGGGDEQFF.

This sequence joins TRBV7-2 and TRBJ2-3; D is perhaps TRBD2 (5 bases). Looked up from germline, CDR1 is SGHTA and CDR2 is FQGNSA. The CDR3 covers 15 residues. Trimming left V 2 bases short and J 2 bases short, with 11 bases between. CDR3 protein: CASSLISGYTDTQYF. CDR3 DNA sequence: TGTGCCAGCAGCTTAATCAGCGGATACACAGATACGCAGTATTTT.

The chain joins TRBV21-1 to TRBJ2-5; the table names TRBD2, a call not compared with the DNA. TRBV21-1 is a known pseudogene. The CDR3 contains 17 residues. The CDR3 loop reads CASSKVAEGGDQETQYF. CDR3 DNA: TGTGCCAGCAGCAAAGTTGCGGAGGGAGGGGATCAAGAGACCCAGTACTTC.

Concerning this clone: Additional DNA sequences in this sample encode the identical CDR3. The genes are TRBV9 and TRBJ2-2; 9 nucleotides agree with TRBD2. Unmatched junction bases numbered 7, after V lost 1 base and J lost 3 bases. The CDR3 sequence is 17 residues long. Germline V gene sequence: CDR1 SGDLS, CDR2 YYNGEE. The CDR3 bases are TGTGCCAGCAGCGTAATTGCGGGGGGGCCGGACACCGGGGAGCTGTTTTTT. Translation: CASSVIAGGPDTGELFF.

This chain links TRBV18 with TRBJ2-2; TRBD1 aligns across 7 bases. J was trimmed by 0 bases and V by 3 bases; bases with no gene match: 10. The germline gives CDR1 KGHSH, CDR2 LQKENI. The length of the CDR3 is 18 residues. The DNA of the CDR3 is TGTGCCAGCTCACCCCTCCCCGGGACAGCTACGAACACCGGGGAGCTGTTTTTT. Translated, it gives CASSPLPGTATNTGELFF.

This clone was recorded only once. The chain carries TRBV15 and TRBJ2-5; TRBD1 aligns across 11 bases. With 3 bases clipped from V and 5 bases from J, the junction kept 5 bases outside the gene matches. Germline V lookup: CDR1 LNHNV, CDR2 YYDKDF (reference sequence). This CDR3 is built from 15 residues. The CDR3 loop reads CATSRKDRGRETQYF. The CDR3 region has the DNA TGTGCCACCAGCAGGAAGGACAGGGGGCGGGAGACCCAGTACTTC.

J is TRBJ2-7 and V is TRBV7-9, with TRBD2 as a possible D gene (5 bases). The CDR3 totals 12 residues. Germline V gene data show CDR1 as SEHNR and CDR2 as FQNEAQ (reference sequence). Trimming cost V 5 bases and J 5 bases, with 10 bases left between them. The CDR3 reads CASSPPGDEQYF. The CDR3 DNA sequence: TGTGCCAGCAGCCCCCCCGGGGACGAGCAGTACTTC.

This clone has more than one count but fewer than ten. The gene calls are TRBV6-2 or TRBV6-3 and TRBJ1-5; no clear D gene. The V and J ends lost 6 bases and 0 bases respectively, with 21 bases between them. Per germline, CDR1 MNHEY and CDR2 SVGEGT. The CDR3 is 18 residues long. The CDR3 is CASSDVQRLTYSNQPQHF. In DNA, the CDR3 is TGTGCCAGCAGCGATGTACAGCGGCTGACGTATAGCAATCAGCCCCAGCATTTT.

This clone was seen a few times. The chain has TRBV7-9 and TRBJ1-1, with a possible D match to TRBD1 (5 bases). In germline, CDR1 is SEHNR, CDR2 FQNEAQ (reference sequence). The CDR3 runs to 14 residues. The ends were cut back, 3 bases at V and 3 bases at J, with 11 bases in the middle. The CDR3 DNA reads TGTGCCAGCAGCTTGCAGGGAGGGGACACTGAAGCTTTCTTT. Its protein is CASSLQGGDTEAFF.

V gene TRBV5-4 combines with J gene TRBJ2-7; D remains ambiguous. Trimming took off 3 bases at V and 5 bases at J, with 15 bases between the two ends. The CDR3 is 14 amino acids. Per the germline V gene, CDR1 is SGHNT and CDR2 is YYREEE (reference sequence). CDR3 nucleotides: TGTGCCAGCAGCTCCGACATCGGATTCGACGAGCAGTACTTC. This translates into CASSSDIGFDEQYF.

The rearrangement links TRBV4-1 to TRBJ1-5, with D uncertain. From germline, CDR1 is MGHRA and CDR2 YSYEKL. This CDR3 is built from 13 residues. V was clipped by 3 bases and J by 4 bases, with 7 bases between them. Here the CDR3 reads CASSQPGNQPQHF. The CDR3 nucleotides are TGCGCCAGCAGCCAGCCGGGGAATCAGCCCCAGCATTTT.

The chain has TRBV7-8 and TRBJ1-2, with 7 bases fitting TRBD1. The CDR3 length is 15 residues. Germline V lookup: CDR1 SGHVS, CDR2 FQNEAQ. J lost 3 bases, V lost 7 bases, and 11 bases had no gene match. The CDR3: CASTDTTGDDYGYTF. For the CDR3, the DNA is TGTGCCAGCACCGATACAACAGGGGATGACTATGGCTACACCTTC.

This clone was detected once. This chain joins TRBV19 and TRBJ1-2; D unclear. CDR3 length: 15 residues. CDR1 is LNHDA and CDR2 is SQIVND in the germline V gene (reference sequence). Trimming stripped 7 bases from V and 4 bases from J, with 19 bases between. Here the CDR3 reads CASTGYGESLYGYTF. In DNA form, the CDR3 reads TGTGCCAGTACTGGGTACGGGGAATCCCTCTATGGCTACACCTTC.

This rearrangement joins TRBV7-3 to TRBJ1-1; D is undetermined. Per germline, CDR1 SGHTA and CDR2 FQGTGA. There are 13 residues in the CDR3. With 5 bases removed from V and 1 base from J, the gap between germline ends came to 8 bases. This chain's CDR3 is CASSLQQNTEAFF. CDR3 coding DNA: TGTGCCAGCAGCCTACAGCAGAACACTGAAGCTTTCTTT. Looking up the rest from reference TRBV7-3 and TRBJ1-1 gives the full variable domain: GAGVSQTPSNKVTEKGKYVELRCDPISGHTALYWYRQSLGQGPEFLIYFQGTGAADDSGLPNDRFFAVRPEGSVSTLKIQRTERGDSAVYLCASSLQQNTEAFFGQGTRLTVV.

The CDR3 reads CASSLVGGSNTGELFF. CDR3 coding DNA: TGTGCCAGCAGCTTAGTAGGGGGTTCGAACACCGGGGAGCTGTTTTTT. The chain is built from TRBV7-2 and TRBJ2-2; a weak D match, TRBD1 (6 bases). Trimming stripped 1 base from V and 0 bases from J, with 9 bases between. The germline V gene has CDR1 SGHTA and CDR2 FQGNSA. The CDR3 runs to 16 residues.

The chain uses TRBV13 and TRBJ1-1; 7 bases are shared with TRBD1. This CDR3 has 14 residues. Germline V CDR1 and CDR2: PRHDT, FYEKMQ (reference sequence). V was clipped by 3 bases and J by 2 bases; unmatched bases: 3. The CDR3 coding sequence is TGTGCCAGCAGCTTGACAGGGTCAAACACTGAAGCTTTCTTT. Its translation is CASSLTGSNTEAFF. Together with reference TRBV13 and TRBJ1-1, the CDR3 gives the full variable domain: AAGVIQSPRHLIKEKRETATLKCYPIPRHDTVYWYQQGPGQDPQFLISFYEKMQSDKGSIPDRFSAQQFSDYHSELNMSSLELGDSALYFCASSLTGSNTEAFFGQGTRLTVV.

V and J are TRBV4-3 and TRBJ2-3; TRBD1 aligns across 10 bases. The CDR3 is made up of 18 amino acids. Trimming took 0 bases from V and 4 from J; bases not matched to a gene: 10. Germline V lookup: CDR1 LGHNA, CDR2 YSLEER. This CDR3 reads CASSQEYRQGAPADTQYF. The DNA for the CDR3 is TGCGCCAGCAGCCAAGAGTATCGACAGGGGGCTCCGGCAGATACGCAGTATTTT.

The V and J genes are TRBV20-1 and TRBJ2-1, with D possibly being TRBD2 (6 bases). Trimming pared 3 bases from V and 3 bases from J, leaving 9 bases between. Germline V lookup: CDR1 DFQATT, CDR2 SNEGSKA (reference sequence). The CDR3 length is 13 residues. This CDR3 is CSASSGLYNEQFF. CDR3 DNA sequence: TGCAGTGCTAGTAGCGGTCTCTACAATGAGCAGTTCTTC.

The rearrangement joins TRBV2 to TRBJ2-7; 11 bases align to TRBD1. CDR3 length: 16 residues. Germline-derived CDR1 and CDR2 are SNHLY and FYNNEI. With V trimmed by 2 bases and J by 4 bases, 7 bases remained unmatched. Here the CDR3 reads CASSESGTGGRYEQYF. The CDR3 DNA reads as TGTGCCAGCAGTGAATCGGGGACAGGGGGTAGGTACGAGCAGTACTTC. The whole variable domain, remainder taken from reference TRBV2 and TRBJ2-7, is EPEVTQTPSHQVTQMGQEVILRCVPISNHLYFYWYRQILGQKVEFLVSFYNNEISEKSEIFDDQFSVERPDGSNFTLKIRSTKLEDSAMYFCASSESGTGGRYEQYFGPGTRLTVT.

The J gene is TRBJ2-7, the V gene TRBV6-1; 9 bases are shared with TRBD2. Per germline, CDR1 MNHNS and CDR2 SASEGT. This CDR3 comprises 16 residues. Losses at the gene ends were 3 bases for V and 3 bases for J; bases not matched to a gene: 9. The DNA of the CDR3 is TGTGCCAGCAGTGATCGGGTAGCGGGGGACATCTACGAGCAGTACTTC. Encoded protein: CASSDRVAGDIYEQYF.

The rearrangement links TRBV15 to TRBJ1-1; TRBD1 agrees at 10 bases. V trimming: 1 base; J trimming: 3 bases; junction bases outside the gene matches: 5. Germline CDR1 LNHNV, CDR2 YYDKDF (reference sequence). This CDR3 is built from 16 residues. CDR3 nucleotides: TGTGCCACCAGCAGAGTACCCGGGACAGGGGACACTGAAGCTTTCTTT. Encoded protein: CATSRVPGTGDTEAFF.

This sequence joins TRBV5-1 and TRBJ2-7; TRBD2 agrees at 7 bases. The CDR3 covers 15 residues. Trimming took 2 bases from V and 3 from J; bases not matched to a gene: 8. Germline assignment: CDR1 SGHRS and CDR2 YFSETQ. The CDR3 here is CASSLVYGGSYEQYF. Written as DNA, the CDR3 is TGCGCCAGCAGCTTAGTTTACGGGGGGAGCTACGAGCAGTACTTC.